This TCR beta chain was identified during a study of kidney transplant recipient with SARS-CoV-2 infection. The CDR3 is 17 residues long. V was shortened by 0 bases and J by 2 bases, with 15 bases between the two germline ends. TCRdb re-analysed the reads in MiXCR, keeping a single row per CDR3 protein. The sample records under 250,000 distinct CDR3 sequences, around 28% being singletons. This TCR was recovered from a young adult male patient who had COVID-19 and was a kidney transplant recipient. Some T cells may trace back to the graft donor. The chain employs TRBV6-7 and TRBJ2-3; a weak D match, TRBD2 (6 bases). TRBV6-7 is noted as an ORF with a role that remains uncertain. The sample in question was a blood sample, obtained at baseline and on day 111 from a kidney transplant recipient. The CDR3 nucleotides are TGTGCCAGCAGTTACTCGAACCCAGGGCGGGACACAGATACGCAGTATTTT. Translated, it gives CASSYSNPGRDTDTQYF.